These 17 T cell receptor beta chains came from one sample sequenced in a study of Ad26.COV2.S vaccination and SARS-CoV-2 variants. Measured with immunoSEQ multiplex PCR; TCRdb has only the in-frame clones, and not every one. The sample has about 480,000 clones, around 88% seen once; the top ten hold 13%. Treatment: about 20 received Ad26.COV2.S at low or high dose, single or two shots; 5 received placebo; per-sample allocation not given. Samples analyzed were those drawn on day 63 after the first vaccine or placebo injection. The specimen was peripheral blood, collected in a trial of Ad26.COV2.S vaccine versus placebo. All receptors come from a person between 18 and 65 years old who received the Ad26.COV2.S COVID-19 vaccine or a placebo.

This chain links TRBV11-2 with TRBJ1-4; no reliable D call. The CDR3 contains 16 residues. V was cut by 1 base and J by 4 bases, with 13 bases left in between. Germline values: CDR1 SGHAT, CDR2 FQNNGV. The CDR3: CASSLGVVWHNEKLFF. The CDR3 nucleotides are TGTGCCAGCAGCTTAGGGGTCGTCTGGCATAATGAAAAACTGTTTTTT.

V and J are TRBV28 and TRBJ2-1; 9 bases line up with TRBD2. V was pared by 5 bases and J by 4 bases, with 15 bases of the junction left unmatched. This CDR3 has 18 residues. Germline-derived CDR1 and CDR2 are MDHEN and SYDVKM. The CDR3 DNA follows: TGTGCCAGCAGTCCATCAACCCCCCTAGCGGGACGATACAATGAGCAGTTCTTC. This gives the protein CASSPSTPLAGRYNEQFF.

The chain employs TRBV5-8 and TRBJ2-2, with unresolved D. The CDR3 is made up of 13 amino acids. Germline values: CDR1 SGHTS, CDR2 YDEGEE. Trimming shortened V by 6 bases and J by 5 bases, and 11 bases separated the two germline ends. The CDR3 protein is CASTIKRTGELFF. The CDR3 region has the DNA TGTGCCAGCACCATCAAGAGAACCGGGGAGCTGTTTTTT.

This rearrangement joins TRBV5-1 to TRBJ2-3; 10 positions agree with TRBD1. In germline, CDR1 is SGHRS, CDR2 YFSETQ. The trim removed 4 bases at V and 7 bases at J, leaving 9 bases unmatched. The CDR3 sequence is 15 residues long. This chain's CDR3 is CASSGRDRGFYTQYF. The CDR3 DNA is TGCGCCAGCAGCGGGCGGGACAGGGGCTTTTATACGCAGTATTTT.

This CDR3 reads CASILRRQGSGNTIYF. CDR3 bases: TGCGCCAGCATCCTCCGGAGACAGGGGTCCGGAAACACCATATATTTT. The gene calls are TRBV23-1 and TRBJ1-3; 8 bases are a match to TRBD1. TRBV23-1 is an ORF, and what it does is uncertain. After removal of 7 bases from V and 4 bases from J, the junction contained 12 bases not matched to a gene. The CDR3 spans 16 residues.

The CDR3 is CASSRGYTTEAFF. The CDR3 bases are TGTGCCAGCAGCCGCGGGTATACCACTGAAGCTTTCTTT. The chain has TRBV3-1 (or the pseudogene TRBV3-2) and TRBJ1-1; D uncertain. V was clipped by 4 bases and J by 4 bases, with 10 bases between them. Germline CDR1 and CDR2: LGHDT and YNNKEL (reference sequence). This CDR3 spans 13 amino acids.

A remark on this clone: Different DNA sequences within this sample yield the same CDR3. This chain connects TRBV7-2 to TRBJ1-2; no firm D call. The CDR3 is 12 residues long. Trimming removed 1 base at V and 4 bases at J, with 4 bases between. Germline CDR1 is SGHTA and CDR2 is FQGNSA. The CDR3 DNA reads TGTGCCAGCAGCTTAGACAGCTATGGCTACACCTTC. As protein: CASSLDSYGYTF.

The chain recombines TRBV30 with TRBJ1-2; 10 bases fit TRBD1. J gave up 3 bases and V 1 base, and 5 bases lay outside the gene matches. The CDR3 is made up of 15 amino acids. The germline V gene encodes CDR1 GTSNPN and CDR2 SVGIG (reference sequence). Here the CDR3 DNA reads TGTGCCTGGAGTGGGACAGGGGGAAGGCACTATGGCTACACCTTC. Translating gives CAWSGTGGRHYGYTF. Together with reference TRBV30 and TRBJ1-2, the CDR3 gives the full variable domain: SQTIHQWPATLVQPVGSPLSLECTVEGTSNPNLYWYRQAAGRGLQLLFYSVGIGQISSEVPQNLSASRPQDRQFILSSKKLLLSDSGFYLCAWSGTGGRHYGYTFGSGTRLTVV.

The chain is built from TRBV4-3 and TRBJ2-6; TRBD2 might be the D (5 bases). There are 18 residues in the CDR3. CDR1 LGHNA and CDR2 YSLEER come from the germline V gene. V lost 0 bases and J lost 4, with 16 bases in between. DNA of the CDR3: TGCGCCAGCAGCCAAGACTGGGGAGAACTCACAGGGGCCAACGTCCTGACTTTC. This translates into CASSQDWGELTGANVLTF.

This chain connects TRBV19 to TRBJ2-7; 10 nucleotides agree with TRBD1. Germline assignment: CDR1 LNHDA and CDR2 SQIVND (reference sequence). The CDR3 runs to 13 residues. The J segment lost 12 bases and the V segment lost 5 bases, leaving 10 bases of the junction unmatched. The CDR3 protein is CASSEDRGSGLYF. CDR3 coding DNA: TGTGCCAGTAGTGAGGACAGGGGGTCTGGTTTGTACTTC.

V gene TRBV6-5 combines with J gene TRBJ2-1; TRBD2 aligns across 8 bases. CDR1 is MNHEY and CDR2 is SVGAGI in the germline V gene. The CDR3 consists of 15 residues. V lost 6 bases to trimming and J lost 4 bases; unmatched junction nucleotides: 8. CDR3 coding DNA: TGTGCCAGCAGGACGACGGGGGGGTCTTACAATGAGCAGTTCTTC. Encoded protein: CASRTTGGSYNEQFF.

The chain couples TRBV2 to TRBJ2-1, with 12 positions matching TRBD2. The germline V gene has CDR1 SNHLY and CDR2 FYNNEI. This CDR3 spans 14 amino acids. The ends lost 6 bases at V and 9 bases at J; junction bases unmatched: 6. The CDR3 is CASSETSGRSEQFF. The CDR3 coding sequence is TGTGCCAGCAGCGAGACTAGCGGGAGATCTGAGCAGTTCTTC.

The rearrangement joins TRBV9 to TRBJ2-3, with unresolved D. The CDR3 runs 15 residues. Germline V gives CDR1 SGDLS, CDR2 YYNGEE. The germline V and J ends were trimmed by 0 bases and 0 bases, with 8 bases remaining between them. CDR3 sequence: CASSVEPGSTDTQYF. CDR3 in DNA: TGTGCCAGCAGCGTAGAACCGGGTAGCACAGATACGCAGTATTTT.

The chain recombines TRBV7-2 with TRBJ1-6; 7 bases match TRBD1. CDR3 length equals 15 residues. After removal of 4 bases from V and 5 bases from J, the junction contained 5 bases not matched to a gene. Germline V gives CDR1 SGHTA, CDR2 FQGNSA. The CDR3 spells CASSSTGQNNSPLHF. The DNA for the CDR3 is TGTGCCAGCAGCTCGACAGGGCAGAATAATTCACCCCTCCACTTT.

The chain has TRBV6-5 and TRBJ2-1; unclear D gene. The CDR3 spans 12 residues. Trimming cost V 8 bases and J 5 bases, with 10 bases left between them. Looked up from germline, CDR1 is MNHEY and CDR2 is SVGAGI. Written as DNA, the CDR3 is TGTGCCAGCGGTTTTGTCCACAATGAGCAGTTCTTC. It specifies CASGFVHNEQFF.

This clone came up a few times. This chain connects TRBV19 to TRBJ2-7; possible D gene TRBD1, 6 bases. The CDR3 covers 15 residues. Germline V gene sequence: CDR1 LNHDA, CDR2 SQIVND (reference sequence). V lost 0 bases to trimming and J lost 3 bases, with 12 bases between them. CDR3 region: CASSIDSRTDYEQYF. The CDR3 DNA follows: TGTGCCAGTAGTATAGATTCGAGGACAGACTACGAGCAGTACTTC.

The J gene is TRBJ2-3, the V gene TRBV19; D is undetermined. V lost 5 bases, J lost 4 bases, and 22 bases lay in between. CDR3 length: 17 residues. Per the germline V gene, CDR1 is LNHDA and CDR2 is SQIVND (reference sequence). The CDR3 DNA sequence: TGTGCCAGTAGTGAAACTCACCGGAGAGGACGGCCAGATACGCAGTATTTT. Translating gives CASSETHRRGRPDTQYF. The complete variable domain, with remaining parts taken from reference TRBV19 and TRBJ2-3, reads DGGITQSPKYLFRKEGQNVTLSCEQNLNHDAMYWYRQDPGQGLRLIYYSQIVNDFQKGDIAEGYSVSREKKESFPLTVTSAQKNPTAFYLCASSETHRRGRPDTQYFGPGTRLTVL.